The 32 T cell receptor beta chains below were found in one sample sequenced in a study of T cells after posttransplantation cyclophosphamide. Clones were sequenced by immunoSEQ multiplex PCR, and TCRdb holds only the in-frame ones, with some missing. The sample has 30,000 to 35,000 clones, none seen only once. The sequencing input was PBMCs. These receptors all stem from a woman in her 30s in good health and a related stem cell transplant donor.

The chain recombines TRBV5-1 with TRBJ2-3, with D possibly matching TRBD2 (6 bases). The germline CDR1 and CDR2 sequences are SGHRS and YFSETQ. The CDR3 is 15 amino acids. The V and J ends lost 0 bases and 4 bases respectively, with 12 bases between them. In DNA, the CDR3 is TGCGCCAGCAGCTTGGCCCTGACTAGGGCAGATACGCAGTATTTT. Translated, it gives CASSLALTRADTQYF. The full variable domain, completed using reference TRBV5-1 and TRBJ2-3, is KAGVTQTPRYLIKTRGQQVTLSCSPISGHRSVSWYQQTPGQGLQFLFEYFSETQRNKGNFPGRFSGRQFSNSRSEMNVSTLELGDSALYLCASSLALTRADTQYFGPGTRLTVL.

This clone was counted at least ten times. This chain links TRBV11-2 with TRBJ2-1; 8 bases match TRBD1. With V trimmed by 5 bases and J by 8 bases, 11 bases remained unmatched. Germline loops: CDR1 SGHAT, CDR2 FQNNGV. The CDR3 is made up of 15 amino acids. CDR3 sequence (DNA): TGTGCCAGCAGCCAGGTGGCAGGGGGCTTCGATGAGCAGTTCTTC. It translates to CASSQVAGGFDEQFF.

This clone has a handful of counts. V and J are TRBV24-1 and TRBJ2-2, with 11 nucleotides matching TRBD1. J was trimmed by 4 bases and V by 7 bases; bases with no gene match: 4. The germline CDR1 and CDR2 sequences are KGHDR and SFDVKD. This CDR3 region has 15 residues. CDR3 nucleotide sequence: TGTGCCACCAGCATCGGGACAGGGGGCACCGGGGAGCTGTTTTTT. Translated: CATSIGTGGTGELFF.

This clone has a count of ten or more. This chain uses TRBV7-2 with TRBJ1-5, with D possibly being TRBD1 (5 bases). Germline values: CDR1 SGHTA, CDR2 FQGNSA. Trimming took off 5 bases at V and 0 bases at J, with 11 bases between the two ends. There are 15 residues in the CDR3. DNA for the CDR3: TGTGCCAGCAGCAGGACGGACATTAGCAATCAGCCCCAGCATTTT. Amino acid sequence: CASSRTDISNQPQHF.

This clone occurred many times. CDR3 nucleotide sequence: TGCGCCAGCAGCCGATGGGCTTTCAGCAATCAGCCCCAGCATTTT. Translating it yields CASSRWAFSNQPQHF. V gene TRBV4-3 combines with J gene TRBJ1-5; no definite D call. Germline-derived CDR1 and CDR2 are LGHNA and YSLEER. The V gene lost 4 bases and the J gene lost 1 base, with 11 bases spanning the gap. The CDR3 has 15 residues.

This clone was counted many times. This chain uses TRBV5-1 with TRBJ2-7, with TRBD1 matching over 10 bases. The germline V gene encodes CDR1 SGHRS and CDR2 YFSETQ. The CDR3 is 13 residues long. Losses at the gene ends were 5 bases for V and 3 bases for J; bases not matched to a gene: 2. In DNA form, the CDR3 reads TGCGCCAGCAGGTGGACAGGGGGCTACGAGCAGTACTTC. Its protein is CASRWTGGYEQYF.

The chain has TRBV9 and TRBJ2-3; 7 nucleotides agree with TRBD1. Germline CDR1 is SGDLS and CDR2 is YYNGEE. The CDR3 is 16 amino acids. V trimming: 5 bases; J trimming: 0 bases; junction bases outside the gene matches: 9. The CDR3 spells CASSLDRATSTDTQYF. The CDR3 nucleotides read TGTGCCAGCAGTTTAGACAGGGCTACTAGCACAGATACGCAGTATTTT.

This clone was recorded many times. The chain combines TRBV19 with TRBJ2-5; D unresolved. The CDR3 covers 13 residues. The germline gives CDR1 LNHDA, CDR2 SQIVND (reference sequence). V lost 6 bases, J lost 5 bases, and 13 bases lay in between. This CDR3 reads CASRSVGRETQYF. In nucleotides, the CDR3 is TGTGCCAGTAGGAGCGTGGGTCGGGAGACCCAGTACTTC.

The CDR3 protein is CASSLAPSGGANTGELFF. CDR3 sequence (DNA): TGCGCCAGCAGCTTGGCTCCTAGCGGGGGGGCGAACACCGGGGAGCTGTTTTTT. V is TRBV5-1 and J is TRBJ2-2; TRBD2 matches at 12 bases. Per the germline V gene, CDR1 is SGHRS and CDR2 is YFSETQ. With 0 bases clipped from V and 0 bases from J, the junction kept 3 bases outside the gene matches. CDR3 length equals 18 residues.

Here the CDR3 reads CASSPQAGRNTGELFF. The DNA for the CDR3 is TGTGCCAGCTCACCACAAGCAGGGAGGAACACCGGGGAGCTGTTTTTT. The chain is built from TRBV18 and TRBJ2-2, with D tentatively TRBD1 or TRBD2 (5 bases each). The V end lost 1 base, the J end lost 1 base, and 10 bases lay between the germline ends. Germline CDR1 reads KGHSH; CDR2 reads LQKENI. The CDR3 has 16 amino acids. The full variable domain, with the rest looked up from reference TRBV18 and TRBJ2-2, is NAGVMQNPRHLVRRRGQEARLRCSPMKGHSHVYWYRQLPEEGLKFMVYLQKENIIDESGMPKERFSAEFPKEGPSILRIQQVVRGDSAAYFCASSPQAGRNTGELFFGEGSRLTVL.

This clone was seen at least ten times. The chain employs TRBV30 and TRBJ2-1, with 8 positions matching TRBD2. J gave up 4 bases and V 2 bases, and 4 bases lay outside the gene matches. CDR3 length: 14 amino acids. Germline CDR1 GTSNPN, CDR2 SVGIG (reference sequence). The CDR3 here is CAWSRGGGYNEQFF. The CDR3 DNA reads TGTGCCTGGAGTAGGGGCGGGGGGTACAATGAGCAGTTCTTC.

This clone occurred a few times. The gene calls are TRBV6-2 or TRBV6-3 and TRBJ2-7; 9 bases align to TRBD1. Losses at the gene ends were 6 bases for V and 3 bases for J; bases not matched to a gene: 12. Germline CDR1 reads MNHEY; CDR2 reads SVGEGT. The CDR3 spans 16 residues. The CDR3 sequence is CASSLPEGQGYYEQYF. DNA for the CDR3: TGTGCCAGCAGCCTACCCGAGGGACAGGGATACTACGAGCAGTACTTC.

This clone was seen only a few times. The chain has TRBV12-3 or TRBV12-4 and TRBJ2-3; 14 bases fit TRBD2. The junction had 8 bases not matched to a gene; V was cut back by 6 bases and J by 3 bases. CDR3 size: 17 residues. CDR3 sequence: CASSLRTSGGTTDTQYF. The CDR3 DNA reads TGTGCCAGCAGCCTCCGGACTAGCGGGGGGACTACAGATACGCAGTATTTT.

In this sample, this clone turned up many times. The chain employs TRBV13 and TRBJ2-1, with 9 bases lining up with TRBD2. Germline loops: CDR1 PRHDT, CDR2 FYEKMQ (reference sequence). This CDR3 comprises 16 residues. The ends lost 1 base at V and 5 bases at J; junction bases unmatched: 6. CDR3 region: CASSLAAGGLNNEQFF. The CDR3, as DNA: TGTGCCAGCAGCTTAGCTGCGGGGGGGCTTAACAATGAGCAGTTCTTC.

Ten or more counts support this clone. The chain employs TRBV6-2 or TRBV6-3 and TRBJ1-6; TRBD1 matches 7 bases. Per germline, CDR1 MNHEY and CDR2 SVGEGT. This CDR3 has 14 amino acids. Germline trimming cut 7 bases from V and 4 bases from J; bases unmatched to any gene: 4. This CDR3 is CASMDRRYNSPLHF. The DNA of the CDR3 is TGTGCCAGCATGGACAGGCGATATAATTCACCCCTCCACTTT.

V is TRBV6-6 and J is TRBJ1-1; D is perhaps TRBD1 (5 bases). Trimming took off 2 bases at V and 1 base at J, with 8 bases between the two ends. The CDR3 is 14 amino acids. From germline, CDR1 is MNHNY and CDR2 SVGAGI (reference sequence). CDR3 residues: CASSYPTGNTEAFF. The CDR3 DNA reads TGTGCCAGCAGTTACCCTACAGGGAACACTGAAGCTTTCTTT.

This clone has more than one count but fewer than ten. At one end the junction does not follow the germline gene, possibly because of a read error. The chain employs TRBV6-2 or TRBV6-3 and TRBJ1-6, with D uncertain. Germline CDR1 and CDR2: MNHEY and SVGEGT. The CDR3 totals 14 residues. CDR3 sequence reads: CASSPIRPNSPPHF. CDR3 bases: TGTGCCAGCAGTCCTATCAGGCCAAATTCACCCCCCCACTTT.

In this sample, this clone turned up many times. This sequence joins TRBV5-5 and TRBJ2-1; D not resolved. The ends were cut back, 3 bases at V and 10 bases at J, with 14 bases in the middle. Per germline, CDR1 SGHKS and CDR2 YYEKEE (reference sequence). The CDR3 extends over 13 amino acids. The CDR3 DNA is TGTGCCAGCAGCTCCGTTGCAGTCTGGGAGCAGTTCTTC. It translates to CASSSVAVWEQFF.

There are many counts of this clone. The CDR3 region is CASSLGQGGSYEQYF. The CDR3 DNA reads as TGTGCCAGCAGCTTGGGGCAGGGGGGCTCCTACGAGCAGTACTTC. The rearrangement uses TRBV5-5 and TRBJ2-7, with a weak D call TRBD1 (7 bases). CDR1 is SGHKS, CDR2 YYEKEE, per germline (reference sequence). Trimming removed 0 bases from V and 0 bases from J, with 10 bases in between. The CDR3 consists of 15 residues.

This clone was found a few times. The rearrangement joins TRBV6-4 to TRBJ2-2, with D uncertain. From germline, CDR1 is MRHNA and CDR2 SNTAGT. V was trimmed by 6 bases and J by 3 bases, leaving 17 bases between them. This CDR3 region has 16 residues. The CDR3 loop reads CASSASEDRDTGELFF. As DNA, the CDR3 is TGTGCCAGCAGCGCATCTGAGGATAGGGACACCGGGGAGCTGTTTTTT.

The V gene is TRBV24-1, the J gene TRBJ2-3, with D perhaps matching TRBD1 (5 bases). The CDR3 contains 14 residues. V lost 4 bases and J lost 0, with 7 bases in between. CDR1 KGHDR and CDR2 SFDVKD come from the germline V gene. CDR3 nucleotide sequence: TGTGCCACCAGTGACTGGACAAGCACAGATACGCAGTATTTT. It yields the protein CATSDWTSTDTQYF.

V is TRBV7-2 and J is TRBJ2-5, with D unclear. The CDR3 loop spans 15 amino acids. Germline V CDR1 and CDR2: SGHTA, FQGNSA. V lost 6 bases to trimming and J lost 5 bases, with 19 bases between them. In DNA form, the CDR3 reads TGTGCCAGCAGACCCATCTCCGATTTCCGGGAGACCCAGTACTTC. It yields the protein CASRPISDFRETQYF.

This clone was counted many times. The rearrangement joins TRBV2 to TRBJ1-3, with D possibly being TRBD1 (5 bases). The germline V gene encodes CDR1 SNHLY and CDR2 FYNNEI. The CDR3 runs to 17 residues. V shed 2 bases and J shed 2 bases, with 16 bases lying between them. CDR3 nucleotides: TGTGCCAGCAGTGAATTAGGGGCGCCGTCACCTGGAAACACCATATATTTT. Its protein product is CASSELGAPSPGNTIYF.

This clone was seen only a few times. This sequence joins TRBV30 and TRBJ1-1; 9 positions agree with TRBD1. Trimming took 4 bases from V and 7 from J; bases not matched to a gene: 7. CDR3 length: 13 amino acids. Germline values: CDR1 GTSNPN, CDR2 SVGIG (reference sequence). The CDR3 reads CAWKNRGLVEAFF. CDR3 bases: TGTGCCTGGAAAAACAGGGGGCTAGTTGAAGCTTTCTTT.

This clone was recorded at least ten times. The chain is built from TRBV2 and TRBJ1-4; possible D gene TRBD1, 5 bases. Germline values: CDR1 SNHLY, CDR2 FYNNEI. Trimming took 11 bases from V and 4 from J, leaving 17 bases between them. The CDR3 runs to 14 residues. Here the CDR3 reads CAGRQSRVNEKLFF. DNA for the CDR3: TGTGCCGGCCGTCAGAGCAGGGTTAATGAAAAACTGTTTTTT.

This clone was counted many times. The CDR3 sequence: CASSYYAGDTQYF. CDR3 DNA: TGCGCCAGCAGCTATTACGCAGGGGATACGCAGTATTTT. The rearrangement uses TRBV5-1 and TRBJ2-3, with a possible D match to TRBD1 (5 bases). Deletions cut 3 bases from V and 6 bases from J, with 11 bases between. Germline CDR1 is SGHRS and CDR2 is YFSETQ. The CDR3 consists of 13 residues.

This clone was counted many times. One end of the junction is discordant with germline, which a read error may explain. The identical CDR3 is also encoded by other nucleotide sequences in the sample. The V and J genes are TRBV4-3 and TRBJ2-7, with 12 bases fitting TRBD2. This CDR3 comprises 15 residues. The germline CDR1 and CDR2 sequences are LGHNA and YSLEER. The CDR3 sequence is CASSLTSGGAYEQYF. The CDR3 DNA sequence: TGCGCCAGCAGCCTGACTAGCGGGGGTGCCTACGAGCAGTACTTT.

This clone was counted only a few times. In nucleotides, the CDR3 is TGTGCCAGCAGCCAAGATAGTCCGGATGTCGCAGGGACTAAGAGCTACGAGCAGTACTTC. Translation: CASSQDSPDVAGTKSYEQYF. The chain carries TRBV4-2 and TRBJ2-7; 7 bases fit TRBD2. Looked up from germline, CDR1 is LGHNA and CDR2 is YNFKEQ. The CDR3 has 20 residues. The V gene end was trimmed by 0 bases and the J gene end by 3 bases; junction bases not matched to a gene: 20.

This clone was found a few times. The rearrangement joins TRBV29-1 to TRBJ2-7, with 7 bases aligning to TRBD1. The CDR3 length is 12 residues. Germline V gene sequence: CDR1 SQVTM, CDR2 ANQGSEA. The V gene end was trimmed by 6 bases and the J gene end by 5 bases; junction bases not matched to a gene: 7. The CDR3 coding sequence is TGCAGCGTGGCACAGGGGAGCCACGAGCAGTACTTC. Its protein is CSVAQGSHEQYF.

This chain links TRBV5-6 with TRBJ1-2; TRBD1 is a possible D gene (5 bases). Trimming took off 5 bases at V and 0 bases at J, with 17 bases between the two ends. In germline, CDR1 is SGHDT, CDR2 YYEEEE. The CDR3 loop spans 16 amino acids. The CDR3, as DNA: TGTGCCAGCAGTTTAGGGGTGACAGCAGCTAACTATGGCTACACCTTC. Protein sequence: CASSLGVTAANYGYTF.

The sample holds many counts of this clone. The chain has TRBV5-4 and TRBJ1-2; TRBD1 aligns across 9 bases. Germline CDR1 SGHNT, CDR2 YYREEE (reference sequence). The CDR3 has 17 residues. V was clipped by 4 bases and J by 4 bases; unmatched bases: 14. CDR3 protein: CASSPGPGTGIIYGYTF. The CDR3 nucleotides are TGTGCCAGCAGCCCGGGTCCCGGGACAGGGATCATCTATGGCTACACCTTC.

This clone has a count of ten or more. The chain uses TRBV7-2 and TRBJ1-4, with D maybe TRBD1 (5 bases). The V gene lost 1 base and the J gene lost 11 bases, with 11 bases spanning the gap. Germline V gene lookup returns CDR1 SGHTA and CDR2 FQGNSA. CDR3 size: 13 residues. CDR3 sequence: CASSLDAGGKLFF. As DNA, the CDR3 is TGTGCCAGCAGCTTAGACGCGGGGGGGAAACTGTTTTTT.